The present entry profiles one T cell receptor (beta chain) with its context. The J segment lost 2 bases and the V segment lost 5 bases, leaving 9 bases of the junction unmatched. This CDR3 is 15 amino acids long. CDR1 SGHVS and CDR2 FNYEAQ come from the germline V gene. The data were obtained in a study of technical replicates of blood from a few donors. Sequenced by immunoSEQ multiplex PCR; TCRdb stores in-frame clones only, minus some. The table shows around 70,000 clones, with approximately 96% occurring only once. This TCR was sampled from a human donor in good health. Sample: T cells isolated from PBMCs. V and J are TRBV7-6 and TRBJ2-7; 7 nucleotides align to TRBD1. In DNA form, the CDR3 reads TGTGCCAGCAGCCAGACCCCGGGACAGACCTACGAGCAGTACTTC. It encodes CASSQTPGQTYEQYF.